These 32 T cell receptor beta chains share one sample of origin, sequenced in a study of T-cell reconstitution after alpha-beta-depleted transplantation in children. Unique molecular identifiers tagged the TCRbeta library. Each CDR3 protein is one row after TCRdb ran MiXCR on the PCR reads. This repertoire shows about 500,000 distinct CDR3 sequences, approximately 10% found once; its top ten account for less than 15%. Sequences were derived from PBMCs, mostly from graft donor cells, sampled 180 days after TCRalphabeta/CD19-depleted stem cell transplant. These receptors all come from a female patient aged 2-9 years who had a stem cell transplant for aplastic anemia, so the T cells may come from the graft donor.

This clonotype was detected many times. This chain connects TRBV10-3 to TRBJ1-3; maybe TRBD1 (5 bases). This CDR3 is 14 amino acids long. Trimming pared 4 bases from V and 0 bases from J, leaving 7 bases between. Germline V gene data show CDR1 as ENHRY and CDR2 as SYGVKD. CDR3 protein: CAISGGLSGNTIYF. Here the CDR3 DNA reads TGTGCCATCAGTGGGGGCCTCTCTGGAAACACCATATATTTT.

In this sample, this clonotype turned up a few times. The CDR3 nucleotides read TGCGCCAGCAGCCAAGGCCCAGGGGAAATTTACGAGCAGTACTTC. This encodes CASSQGPGEIYEQYF. The rearrangement uses TRBV4-3 and TRBJ2-7; possibly TRBD1 for D (6 bases). The V end was cut by 1 base, the J end by 4 bases, with 14 bases between. Germline lookup yields CDR1 LGHNA and CDR2 YSLEER. This CDR3 contains 15 residues.

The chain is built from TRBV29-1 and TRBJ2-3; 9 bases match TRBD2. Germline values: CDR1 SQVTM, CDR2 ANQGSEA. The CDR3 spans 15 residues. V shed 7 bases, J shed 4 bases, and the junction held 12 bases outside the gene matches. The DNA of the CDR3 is TGCAGCGCCGTCCGGGGCGGGGGGGCAGCAGATACGCAGTATTTT. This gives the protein CSAVRGGGAADTQYF.

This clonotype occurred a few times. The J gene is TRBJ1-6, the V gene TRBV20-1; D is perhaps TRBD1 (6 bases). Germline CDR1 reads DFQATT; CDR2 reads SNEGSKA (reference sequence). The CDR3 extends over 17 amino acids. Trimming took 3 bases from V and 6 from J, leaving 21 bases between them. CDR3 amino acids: CSASPLTGQSANSPLHF. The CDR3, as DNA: TGCAGTGCTAGCCCTTTGACTGGACAGTCTGCTAATTCACCCCTCCACTTT.

CDR3 sequence: CASSQFGGTQETQYF. The DNA for the CDR3 is TGTGCCAGCAGCCAATTCGGAGGGACCCAAGAGACCCAGTACTTC. The V call is TRBV3-1, the J call TRBJ2-5; D perhaps matches TRBD2 (6 bases). Trimming removed 2 bases from V and 1 base from J, with 11 bases in between. The CDR3 sequence is 15 residues long. Germline lookup yields CDR1 LGHDT and CDR2 YNNKEL (reference sequence).

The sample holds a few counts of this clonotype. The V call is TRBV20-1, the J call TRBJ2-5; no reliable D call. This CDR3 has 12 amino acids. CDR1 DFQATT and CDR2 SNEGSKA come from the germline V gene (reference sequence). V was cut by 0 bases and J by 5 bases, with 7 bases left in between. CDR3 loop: CSARDPPETQYF. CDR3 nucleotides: TGCAGTGCTAGAGATCCGCCGGAGACCCAGTACTTC.

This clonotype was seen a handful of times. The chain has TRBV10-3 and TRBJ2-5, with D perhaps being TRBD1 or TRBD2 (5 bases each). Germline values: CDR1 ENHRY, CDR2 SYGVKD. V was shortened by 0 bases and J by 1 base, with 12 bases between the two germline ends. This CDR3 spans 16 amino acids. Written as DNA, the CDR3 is TGTGCCATCAGTGAGTCGATGGGACGGATCCAAGAGACCCAGTACTTC. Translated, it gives CAISESMGRIQETQYF.

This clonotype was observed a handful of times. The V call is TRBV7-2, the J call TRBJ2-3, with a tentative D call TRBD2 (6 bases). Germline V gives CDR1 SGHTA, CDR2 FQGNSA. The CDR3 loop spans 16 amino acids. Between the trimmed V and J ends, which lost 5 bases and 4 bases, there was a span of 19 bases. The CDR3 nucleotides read TGTGCCAGCAGCCGCAGTAGAACTAGCACGGCAGATACGCAGTATTTT. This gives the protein CASSRSRTSTADTQYF.

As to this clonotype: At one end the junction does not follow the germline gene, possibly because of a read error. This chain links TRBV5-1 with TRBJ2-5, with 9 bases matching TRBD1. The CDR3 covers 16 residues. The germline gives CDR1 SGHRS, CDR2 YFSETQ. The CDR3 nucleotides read TGCGCCAGCAGCCGCGCAGCTACAGGGGGCGGGGAGACCAAGTACTTC. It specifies CASSRAATGGGETKYF.

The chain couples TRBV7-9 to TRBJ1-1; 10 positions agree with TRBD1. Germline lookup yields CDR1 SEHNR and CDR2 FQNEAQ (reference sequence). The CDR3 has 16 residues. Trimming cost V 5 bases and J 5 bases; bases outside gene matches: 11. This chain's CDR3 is CASSQPGTGEVTEAFF. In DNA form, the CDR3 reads TGTGCCAGCAGCCAACCCGGGACAGGGGAGGTTACTGAAGCTTTCTTT.

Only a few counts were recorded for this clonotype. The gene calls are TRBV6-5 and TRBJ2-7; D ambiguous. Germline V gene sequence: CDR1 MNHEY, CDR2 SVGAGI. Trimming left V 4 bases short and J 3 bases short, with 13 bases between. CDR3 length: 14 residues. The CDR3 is CASSSSYDNYEQYF. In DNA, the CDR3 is TGTGCCAGCAGTTCTTCTTATGACAACTACGAGCAGTACTTC.

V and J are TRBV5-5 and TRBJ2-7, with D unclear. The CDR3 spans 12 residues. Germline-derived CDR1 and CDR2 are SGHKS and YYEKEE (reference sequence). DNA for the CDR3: TGTGTCAGCAGCTTGGAGTTCGGAGAGCAGTACGTC. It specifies CVSSLEFGEQYV.

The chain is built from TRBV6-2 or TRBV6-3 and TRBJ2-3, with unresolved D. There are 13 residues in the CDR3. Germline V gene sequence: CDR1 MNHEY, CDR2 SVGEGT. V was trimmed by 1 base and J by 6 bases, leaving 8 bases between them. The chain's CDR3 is CASSYYRTDTQYF. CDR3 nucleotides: TGTGCCAGCAGTTACTATAGGACGGATACGCAGTATTTT.

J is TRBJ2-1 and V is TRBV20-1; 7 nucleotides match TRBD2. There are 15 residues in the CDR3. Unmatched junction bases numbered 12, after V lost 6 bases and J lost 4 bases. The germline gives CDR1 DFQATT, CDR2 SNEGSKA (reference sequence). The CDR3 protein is CSARRGASGYNEQFF. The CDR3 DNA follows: TGCAGTGCCCGCCGTGGGGCTAGCGGTTACAATGAGCAGTTCTTC.

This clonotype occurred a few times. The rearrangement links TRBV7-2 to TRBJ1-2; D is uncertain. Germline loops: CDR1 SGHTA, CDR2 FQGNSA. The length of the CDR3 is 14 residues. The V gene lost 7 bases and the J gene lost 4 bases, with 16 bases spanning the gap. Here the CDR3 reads CASNSLRGSYGYTF. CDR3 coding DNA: TGTGCCAGCAACTCCCTTCGTGGGAGCTATGGCTACACCTTC.

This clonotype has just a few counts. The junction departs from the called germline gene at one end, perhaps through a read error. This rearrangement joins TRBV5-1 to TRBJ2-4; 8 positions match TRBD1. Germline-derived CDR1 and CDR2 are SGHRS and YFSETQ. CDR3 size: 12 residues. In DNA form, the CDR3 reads TGCGCCAGCAGCTTGGCGGGACAGGTTTTTGAGTTC. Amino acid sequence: CASSLAGQVFEF.

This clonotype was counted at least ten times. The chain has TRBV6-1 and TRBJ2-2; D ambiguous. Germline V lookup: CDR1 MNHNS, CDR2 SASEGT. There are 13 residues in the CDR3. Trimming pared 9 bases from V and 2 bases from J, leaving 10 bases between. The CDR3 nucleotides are TGTGCCAGGGGTCGGAAAAACACCGGGGAGCTGTTTTTT. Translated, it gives CARGRKNTGELFF.

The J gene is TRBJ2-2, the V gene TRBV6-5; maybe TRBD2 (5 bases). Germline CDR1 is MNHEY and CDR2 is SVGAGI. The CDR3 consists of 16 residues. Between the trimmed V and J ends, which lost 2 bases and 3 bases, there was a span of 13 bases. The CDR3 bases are TGTGCCAGCAGTTACGTGGGAGCAAGCGACACCGGGGAGCTGTTTTTT. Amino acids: CASSYVGASDTGELFF.

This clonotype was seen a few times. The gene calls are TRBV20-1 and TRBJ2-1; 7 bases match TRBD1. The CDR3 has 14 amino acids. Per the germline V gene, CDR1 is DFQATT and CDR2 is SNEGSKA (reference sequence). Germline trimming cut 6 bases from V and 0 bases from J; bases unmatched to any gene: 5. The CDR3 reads CSADNRGSYNEQFF. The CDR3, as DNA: TGCAGTGCCGACAACAGGGGCTCCTACAATGAGCAGTTCTTC.

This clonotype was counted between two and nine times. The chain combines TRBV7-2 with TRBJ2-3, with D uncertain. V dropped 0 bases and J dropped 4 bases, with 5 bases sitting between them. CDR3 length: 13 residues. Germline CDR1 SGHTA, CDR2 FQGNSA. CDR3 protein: CASSLAHSDTQYF. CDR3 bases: TGTGCCAGCAGCTTAGCGCATTCAGATACGCAGTATTTT.

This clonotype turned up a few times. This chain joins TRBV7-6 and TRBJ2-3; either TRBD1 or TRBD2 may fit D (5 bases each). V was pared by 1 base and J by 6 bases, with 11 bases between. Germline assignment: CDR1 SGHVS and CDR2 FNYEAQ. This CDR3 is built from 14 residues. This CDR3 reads CASSLGGERDTQYF. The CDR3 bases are TGTGCCAGCAGCTTAGGAGGGGAGAGGGATACGCAGTATTTT.

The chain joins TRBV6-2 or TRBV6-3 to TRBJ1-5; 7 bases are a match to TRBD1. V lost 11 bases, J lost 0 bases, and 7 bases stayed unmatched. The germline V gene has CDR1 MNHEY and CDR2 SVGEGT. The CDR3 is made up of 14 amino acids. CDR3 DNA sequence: TGTGCCTCGAACAGGGGATATAGCAATCAGCCCCAGCATTTT. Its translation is CASNRGYSNQPQHF.

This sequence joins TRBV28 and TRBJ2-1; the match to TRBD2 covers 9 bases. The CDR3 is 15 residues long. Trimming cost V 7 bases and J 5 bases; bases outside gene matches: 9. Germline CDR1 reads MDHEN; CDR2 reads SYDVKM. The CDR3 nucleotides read TGTGCCAGCAAATTTGATAGCGGGAGACACAATGAGCAGTTCTTC. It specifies CASKFDSGRHNEQFF.

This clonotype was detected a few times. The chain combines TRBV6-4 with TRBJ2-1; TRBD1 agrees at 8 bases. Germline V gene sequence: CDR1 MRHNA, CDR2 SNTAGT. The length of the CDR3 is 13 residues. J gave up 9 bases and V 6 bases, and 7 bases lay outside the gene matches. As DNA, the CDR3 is TGTGCCAGCAGCGGACAGGGCGGCGGTGAGCAGTTCTTC. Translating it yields CASSGQGGGEQFF.

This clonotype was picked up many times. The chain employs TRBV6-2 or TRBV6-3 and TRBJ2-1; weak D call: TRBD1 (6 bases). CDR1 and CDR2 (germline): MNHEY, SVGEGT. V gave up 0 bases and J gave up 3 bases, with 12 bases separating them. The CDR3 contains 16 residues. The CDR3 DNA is TGTGCCAGCAGTTACTCGGCAAGGGGGAACTACAATGAGCAGTTCTTC. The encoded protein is CASSYSARGNYNEQFF.

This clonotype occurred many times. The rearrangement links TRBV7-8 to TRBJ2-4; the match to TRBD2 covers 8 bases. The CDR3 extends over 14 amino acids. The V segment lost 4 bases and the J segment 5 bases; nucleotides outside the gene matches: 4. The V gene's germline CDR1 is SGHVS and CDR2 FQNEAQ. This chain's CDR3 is CASSSGLGENIQYF. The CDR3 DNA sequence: TGTGCCAGCAGCTCGGGACTAGGAGAAAACATTCAGTACTTC.

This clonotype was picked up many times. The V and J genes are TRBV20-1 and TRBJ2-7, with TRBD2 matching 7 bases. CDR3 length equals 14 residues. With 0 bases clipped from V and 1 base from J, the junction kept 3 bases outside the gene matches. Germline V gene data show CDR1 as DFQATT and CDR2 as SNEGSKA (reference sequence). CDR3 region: CSARDLAASYEQYF. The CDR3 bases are TGCAGTGCTAGAGACCTAGCGGCTTCCTACGAGCAGTACTTC.

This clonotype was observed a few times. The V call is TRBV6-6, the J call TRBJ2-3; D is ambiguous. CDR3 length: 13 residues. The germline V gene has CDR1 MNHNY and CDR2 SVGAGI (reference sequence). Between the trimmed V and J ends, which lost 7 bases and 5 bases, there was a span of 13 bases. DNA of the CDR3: TGTGCCAGCAAGCGAGGAGTTGGAGATACGCAGTATTTT. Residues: CASKRGVGDTQYF.

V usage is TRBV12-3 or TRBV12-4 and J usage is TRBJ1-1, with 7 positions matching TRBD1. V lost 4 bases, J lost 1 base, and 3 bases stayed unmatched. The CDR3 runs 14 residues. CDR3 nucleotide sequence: TGTGCCAGCAGTTACGGACAGGAGAACACTGAAGCTTTCTTT. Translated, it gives CASSYGQENTEAFF.

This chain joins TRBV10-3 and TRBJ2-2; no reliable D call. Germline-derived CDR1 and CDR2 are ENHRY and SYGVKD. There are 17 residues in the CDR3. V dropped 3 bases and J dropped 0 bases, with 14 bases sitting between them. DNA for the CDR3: TGTGCCATCAGTGACATATTGCAGCGTTCGAACACCGGGGAGCTGTTTTTT. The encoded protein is CAISDILQRSNTGELFF.

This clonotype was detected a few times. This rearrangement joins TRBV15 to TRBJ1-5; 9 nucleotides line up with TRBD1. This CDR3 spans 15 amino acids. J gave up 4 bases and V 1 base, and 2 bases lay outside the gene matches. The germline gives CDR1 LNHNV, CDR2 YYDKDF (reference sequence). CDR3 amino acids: CATSRVDRGNQPQHF. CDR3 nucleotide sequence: TGTGCCACCAGCAGAGTGGACAGGGGTAATCAGCCCCAGCATTTT.

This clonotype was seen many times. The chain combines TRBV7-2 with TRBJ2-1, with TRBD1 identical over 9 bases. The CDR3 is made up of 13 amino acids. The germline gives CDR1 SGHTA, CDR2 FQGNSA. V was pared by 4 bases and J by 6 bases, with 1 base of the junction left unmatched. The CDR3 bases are TGTGCCAGCAGCTGGACAGGGGTCAATGAGCAGTTCTTC. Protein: CASSWTGVNEQFF.